This T cell receptor beta chain was observed in a study of blood T cell repertoires in COVID-19. Data came from immunoSEQ multiplex PCR; TCRdb stores just in-frame clones and leaves some out. This table has 300,000 to 350,000 clones, roughly 90% appearing once. The CDR3 has 14 amino acids. Deletions cut 6 bases from V and 4 bases from J, with 12 bases between. In germline, CDR1 is MDHEN, CDR2 SYDVKM. This chain joins TRBV28 and TRBJ1-4; possibly TRBD1 for D (6 bases). The origin of this receptor is a woman aged 40-49 years with COVID-19, enrolled during active disease. Sequenced input: peripheral blood. DNA of the CDR3: TGTGCCAGCAGCCTACAGGGCTTTAATGAAAAACTGTTTTTT. Its protein is CASSLQGFNEKLFF.